The clone carrying this TCR beta chain was observed once. Method: immunoSEQ multiplex PCR; TCRdb's copy keeps in-frame clones and lacks some. The sample has over 150,000 clones, 80% to 90% seen once. This specimen belongs to a study of T cell responses to AZD1222 COVID-19 vaccine. The germline gives CDR1 SNHLY, CDR2 FYNNEI. Between the trimmed V and J ends, which lost 6 bases and 0 bases, there was a span of 18 bases. The CDR3 extends over 17 amino acids. This TCR derives from an adult in good health. The chain recombines TRBV2 with TRBJ1-5, with D uncertain. Sequencing used peripheral blood, obtained on day 0 of AZD1222 vaccination. DNA for the CDR3: TGTGCCAGCAGACTTAGACCGATTGGAAATAGCAATCAGCCCCAGCATTTT. The encoded protein is CASRLRPIGNSNQPQHF.